What follows are 19 T cell receptor beta chains derived from one specimen sequenced in a study of CD8 T cells in Susac syndrome. The authors reverse transcribed roughly 0.5 to 1 ug RNA with random hexamers. MiXCR, applied by TCRdb to the immunoSEQ multiplex PCR reads, yields one record per CDR3 protein. The data contain approximately 180,000 distinct CDR3 sequences, 90% to 95% of them singletons. The sequenced sample consisted of CD4+ T cells from PBMCs. The receptors shown here come from a human donor with multiple sclerosis.

The chain couples TRBV30 to TRBJ1-2; D is perhaps TRBD1 (6 bases). V dropped 0 bases and J dropped 4 bases, with 9 bases sitting between them. Germline V gene sequence: CDR1 GTSNPN, CDR2 SVGIG (reference sequence). This CDR3 is built from 13 residues. In DNA, the CDR3 is TGTGCCTGGAGTGTACAGGGACCCTATGGCTACACCTTC. It is translated as CAWSVQGPYGYTF.

This clonotype was picked up a small number of times. The chain has TRBV7-2 and TRBJ2-1, with unresolved D. Germline-derived CDR1 and CDR2 are SGHTA and FQGNSA. V dropped 1 base and J dropped 4 bases, with 11 bases sitting between them. This CDR3 is built from 15 residues. CDR3 nucleotides: TGTGCCAGCAGCTTAGGTCCCGGCGGTTACAATGAGCAGTTCTTC. Translation gives CASSLGPGGYNEQFF.

The J gene is TRBJ2-4, the V gene TRBV24-1; D gene unclear. From germline, CDR1 is KGHDR and CDR2 SFDVKD. V lost 6 bases to trimming and J lost 7 bases, with 12 bases between them. The CDR3 runs to 13 residues. CDR3 in DNA: TGTGCCACCAGTACCAGCCGGTACAACATTCAGTACTTC. Amino acid sequence: CATSTSRYNIQYF.

The rearrangement joins TRBV10-3 to TRBJ2-3; either TRBD1 or TRBD2 may supply D (6 bases each). CDR1 is ENHRY, CDR2 SYGVKD, per germline. V was shortened by 4 bases and J by 2 bases, with 13 bases between the two germline ends. This CDR3 is built from 15 residues. In DNA form, the CDR3 reads TGTGCCATCAGTGGGGTAGGGGGGTACACAGATACGCAGTATTTT. Protein sequence: CAISGVGGYTDTQYF.

The V and J genes are TRBV5-1 and TRBJ1-1, with D possibly matching TRBD1 (5 bases). Germline V CDR1 and CDR2: SGHRS, YFSETQ. This CDR3 is built from 14 residues. The V gene lost 1 base and the J gene lost 3 bases, with 10 bases spanning the gap. CDR3 sequence (DNA): TGCGCCAGCAGCTTGATGGGGCAGGACACTGAAGCTTTCTTT. It translates to CASSLMGQDTEAFF.

This chain joins TRBV28 and TRBJ1-5; maybe TRBD1 (6 bases). Trimming removed 5 bases from V and 15 bases from J, with 17 bases in between. The length of the CDR3 is 12 residues. Germline loops: CDR1 MDHEN, CDR2 SYDVKM. This chain's CDR3 is CASSTTGTPWHF. In DNA, the CDR3 is TGTGCCAGCAGTACGACCGGGACACCCTGGCATTTT.

The CDR3 nucleotides are TGTGCCAGCACCCAGACTGACAATGAGCAGTTCTTC. Encoded protein: CASTQTDNEQFF. This chain connects TRBV28 to TRBJ2-1; D is undetermined. V was clipped by 7 bases and J by 5 bases, with 9 bases between them. The CDR3 consists of 12 residues. Germline V lookup: CDR1 MDHEN, CDR2 SYDVKM.

V usage is TRBV9 and J usage is TRBJ1-1, with D unclear. Germline CDR1 SGDLS, CDR2 YYNGEE. CDR3 length: 17 amino acids. With 4 bases removed from V and 5 bases from J, the gap between germline ends came to 24 bases. The CDR3 DNA reads as TGTGCCAGCAGCCCCTCACAGCTAGGTCGGGGAGCAACTGAAGCTTTCTTT. The encoded protein is CASSPSQLGRGATEAFF.

The genes are TRBV7-8 and TRBJ2-7; TRBD2 matches at 14 bases. Per the germline V gene, CDR1 is SGHVS and CDR2 is FQNEAQ. Trimming took 4 bases from V and 7 from J; bases not matched to a gene: 9. This CDR3 has 16 residues. Here the CDR3 reads CASSSRLAGGPGEQYF. CDR3 bases: TGTGCCAGCAGCTCCCGACTAGCGGGAGGGCCGGGGGAGCAGTACTTC.

CDR3 residues: CASSDIGTSGRASEQFF. CDR3 nucleotide sequence: TGTGCCAGCAGTGATATCGGGACTAGCGGGAGGGCCAGTGAGCAGTTCTTC. J is TRBJ2-1 and V is TRBV12-3 or TRBV12-4; 16 nucleotides match TRBD2. With V trimmed by 5 bases and J by 9 bases, 10 bases remained unmatched. The CDR3 covers 17 residues.

The CDR3 bases are TGTGCCAGCAGCAAGACAGGGCTGAATGAGCAGTTCTTC. Translation gives CASSKTGLNEQFF. The chain carries TRBV2 and TRBJ2-1; 7 bases fit TRBD1. The germline CDR1 and CDR2 sequences are SNHLY and FYNNEI. Unmatched junction bases numbered 6, after V lost 6 bases and J lost 7 bases. The CDR3 has 13 amino acids.

The J gene is TRBJ1-5, the V gene TRBV28; tentatively, D is TRBD1 (6 bases). The CDR3 runs to 14 residues. V was shortened by 6 bases and J by 1 base, with 10 bases between the two germline ends. The germline gives CDR1 MDHEN, CDR2 SYDVKM. The CDR3 loop reads CASSNGQSNQPQHF. The CDR3 bases are TGTGCCAGCAGCAACGGACAGAGCAATCAGCCCCAGCATTTT. The variable domain in full, with the rest retrieved from reference TRBV28 and TRBJ1-5, is DVKVTQSSRYLVKRTGEKVFLECVQDMDHENMFWYRQDPGLGLRLIYFSYDVKMKEKGDIPEGYSVSREKKERFSLILESASTNQTSMYLCASSNGQSNQPQHFGDGTRLSIL.

This clonotype has a single count. The chain is built from TRBV20-1 and TRBJ2-1; TRBD2 is a possible D gene (5 bases). Trimming pared 3 bases from V and 0 bases from J, leaving 18 bases between. The CDR3 length is 17 residues. Germline values: CDR1 DFQATT, CDR2 SNEGSKA (reference sequence). For the CDR3, the DNA is TGCAGTGCTAGGATACAACTAGTGTCGAGCTCCTACAATGAGCAGTTCTTC. This translates into CSARIQLVSSSYNEQFF.

The genes are TRBV11-2 and TRBJ1-1, with a possible D match to TRBD1 (6 bases). Trimming took 0 bases from V and 5 from J, leaving 10 bases between them. CDR1 SGHAT and CDR2 FQNNGV come from the germline V gene. The CDR3 is 14 amino acids. The CDR3 loop reads CASSLEGARTEAFF. CDR3 sequence (DNA): TGTGCCAGCAGCTTAGAGGGGGCGCGGACTGAAGCTTTCTTT.

The J gene is TRBJ1-2, the V gene TRBV2, with TRBD1 matching 9 bases. J lost 10 bases, V lost 4 bases, and 7 bases had no gene match. The germline CDR1 and CDR2 sequences are SNHLY and FYNNEI. CDR3 length equals 13 residues. The CDR3 nucleotides read TGTGCCAGCAGTGGGGGGACAGGGTGGATCTACACCTTC. This gives the protein CASSGGTGWIYTF.

The chain has TRBV7-2 and TRBJ2-5, with D perhaps matching TRBD1 (6 bases). V shed 3 bases and J shed 5 bases, with 16 bases lying between them. CDR1 and CDR2 from the germline V gene are SGHTA and FQGNSA. The CDR3 totals 15 residues. This CDR3 is CASSFTGTLLETQYF. CDR3 sequence (DNA): TGTGCCAGCAGCTTCACAGGGACCCTCCTGGAGACCCAGTACTTC.

The chain is built from TRBV6-2 or TRBV6-3 and TRBJ2-1, with D tentatively TRBD2 (6 bases). V was trimmed by 2 bases and J by 2 bases, leaving 7 bases between them. The V gene's germline CDR1 is MNHEY and CDR2 SVGEGT. This CDR3 has 14 residues. Written as DNA, the CDR3 is TGTGCCAGCAGTTACGGCGGGACCTACAATGAGCAGTTCTTC. Translation: CASSYGGTYNEQFF.

The V gene is TRBV30, the J gene TRBJ2-6, with D perhaps matching TRBD1 (6 bases). This CDR3 has 14 amino acids. With 5 bases removed from V and 1 base from J, the gap between germline ends came to 9 bases. The V gene's germline CDR1 is GTSNPN and CDR2 SVGIG (reference sequence). In DNA form, the CDR3 reads TGTGCCTGGGAGGGGGTTTCTGGGGCCAACGTCCTGACTTTC. Amino acids: CAWEGVSGANVLTF.

This chain connects TRBV7-2 to TRBJ1-3; D is undetermined. Trimming cost V 5 bases and J 1 base, with 15 bases left between them. In germline, CDR1 is SGHTA, CDR2 FQGNSA. There are 16 residues in the CDR3. CDR3 loop: CASSRGPPRSGNTIYF. DNA for the CDR3: TGTGCCAGCAGCCGAGGACCCCCGAGGTCTGGAAACACCATATATTTT.